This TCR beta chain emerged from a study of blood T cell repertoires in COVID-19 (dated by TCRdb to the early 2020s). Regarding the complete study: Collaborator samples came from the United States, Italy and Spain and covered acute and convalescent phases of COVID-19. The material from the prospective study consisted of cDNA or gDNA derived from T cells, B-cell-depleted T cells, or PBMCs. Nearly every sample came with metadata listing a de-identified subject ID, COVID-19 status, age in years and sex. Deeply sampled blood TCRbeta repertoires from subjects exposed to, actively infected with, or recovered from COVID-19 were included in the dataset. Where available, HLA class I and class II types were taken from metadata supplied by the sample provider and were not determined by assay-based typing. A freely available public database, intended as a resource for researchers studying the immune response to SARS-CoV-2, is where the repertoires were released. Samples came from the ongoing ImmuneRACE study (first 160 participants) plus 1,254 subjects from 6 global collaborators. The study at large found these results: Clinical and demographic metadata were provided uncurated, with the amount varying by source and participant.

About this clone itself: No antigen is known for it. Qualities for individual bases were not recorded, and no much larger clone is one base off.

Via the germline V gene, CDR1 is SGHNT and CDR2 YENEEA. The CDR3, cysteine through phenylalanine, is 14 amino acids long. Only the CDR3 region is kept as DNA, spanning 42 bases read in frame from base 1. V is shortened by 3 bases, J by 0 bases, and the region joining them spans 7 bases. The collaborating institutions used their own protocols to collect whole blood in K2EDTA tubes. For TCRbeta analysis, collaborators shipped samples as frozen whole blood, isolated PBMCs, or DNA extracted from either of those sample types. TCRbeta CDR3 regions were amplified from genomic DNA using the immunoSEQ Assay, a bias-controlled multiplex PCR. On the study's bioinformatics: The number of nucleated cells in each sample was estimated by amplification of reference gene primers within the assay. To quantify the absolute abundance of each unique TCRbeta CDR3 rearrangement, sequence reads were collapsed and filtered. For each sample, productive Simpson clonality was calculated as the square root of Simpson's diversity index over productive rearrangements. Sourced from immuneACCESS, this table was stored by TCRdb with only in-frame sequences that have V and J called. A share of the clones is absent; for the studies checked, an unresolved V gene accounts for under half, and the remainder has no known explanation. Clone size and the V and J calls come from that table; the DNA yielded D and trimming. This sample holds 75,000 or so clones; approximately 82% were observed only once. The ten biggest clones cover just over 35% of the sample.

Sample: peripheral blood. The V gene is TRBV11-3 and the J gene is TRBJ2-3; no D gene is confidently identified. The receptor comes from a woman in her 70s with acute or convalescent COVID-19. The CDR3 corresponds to CASSLAASTDTQYF. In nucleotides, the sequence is TGTGCCAGCAGCTTGGCGGCTAGCACAGATACGCAGTATTTT.